The 31 T cell receptor beta chains below all came from one sample that was sequenced in a study of Ad26.COV2.S vaccination and SARS-CoV-2 variants. Treatment: roughly 18 received Ad26.COV2.S at low or high dose, single or two shots; roughly 5 received placebo; per-sample allocation not given. The study sampled participants on day 63 after the first vaccine or placebo injection. The assay was immunoSEQ multiplex PCR, and TCRdb's table has in-frame clones only and misses some. Here the sample spans fewer than 800,000 clones, 89% being singletons. Sequencing was performed on peripheral blood, taken in a trial of Ad26.COV2.S vaccine versus placebo. These receptors all come from a person aged 18-60 years who received the Ad26.COV2.S COVID-19 vaccine or a placebo.

The V gene is TRBV5-4, the J gene TRBJ1-4; a possible D gene is TRBD1 (6 bases). There are 13 residues in the CDR3. The germline CDR1 and CDR2 sequences are SGHNT and YYREEE (reference sequence). Trimming took 1 base from V and 8 from J, leaving 9 bases between them. The CDR3 here is CASSLPTGEKLFF. The CDR3 DNA reads as TGTGCCAGCAGCTTGCCAACAGGGGAAAAACTGTTTTTT.

The gene calls are TRBV19 and TRBJ2-2; perhaps TRBD2 as D (6 bases). This CDR3 has 14 amino acids. V gave up 6 bases and J gave up 6 bases, with 14 bases separating them. Germline CDR1 is LNHDA and CDR2 is SQIVND (reference sequence). CDR3 amino acids: CASSVTSSPGELFF. CDR3 nucleotide sequence: TGTGCCAGTAGCGTGACTAGTTCTCCCGGGGAGCTGTTTTTT.

The gene calls are TRBV6-2 or TRBV6-3 and TRBJ1-1, with 8 bases identical to TRBD1. Germline CDR1 MNHEY, CDR2 SVGEGT. The CDR3 loop spans 18 amino acids. V lost 3 bases to trimming and J lost 0 bases; unmatched junction nucleotides: 12. The CDR3 spells CASSYSLTGERLNTEAFF. For the CDR3, the DNA is TGTGCCAGCAGTTATTCCCTGACAGGGGAAAGGTTGAACACTGAAGCTTTCTTT.

The V and J genes are TRBV2 and TRBJ1-4; the match to TRBD1 covers 10 bases. CDR1 and CDR2 (germline): SNHLY, FYNNEI. J gave up 10 bases and V 3 bases, and 8 bases lay outside the gene matches. The CDR3 runs to 15 residues. The CDR3 DNA is TGTGCCAGCAGTGAGGTGACAGGGGGCGAGGGAAAACTGTTTTTT. Its protein is CASSEVTGGEGKLFF. Supplemented by reference TRBV2 and TRBJ1-4, the full variable domain reads EPEVTQTPSHQVTQMGQEVILRCVPISNHLYFYWYRQILGQKVEFLVSFYNNEISEKSEIFDDQFSVERPDGSNFTLKIRSTKLEDSAMYFCASSEVTGGEGKLFFGSGTQLSVL.

This clone has only a few counts. The chain joins TRBV11-1 to TRBJ2-2; possibly TRBD2 for D (5 bases). Germline CDR1 and CDR2: SGHAT and FQDESV (reference sequence). The CDR3 extends over 13 amino acids. Trimming took off 3 bases at V and 8 bases at J, with 10 bases between the two ends. DNA of the CDR3: TGTGCCAGCAGCTTCACTAGTTTAGGGGAGCTGTTTTTT. Translated, it gives CASSFTSLGELFF.

V and J are TRBV9 and TRBJ2-3, with D possibly matching TRBD2 (6 bases). CDR1 and CDR2 from the germline V gene are SGDLS and YYNGEE. The ends were cut back, 1 base at V and 4 bases at J, with 13 bases in the middle. The CDR3 contains 15 residues. The CDR3 reads CASSVWDSGADTQYF. CDR3 DNA: TGTGCCAGCAGCGTATGGGATAGCGGTGCAGATACGCAGTATTTT.

The chain has TRBV5-1 and TRBJ2-5; D is tentatively TRBD1 or TRBD2 (5 bases each). CDR3 length equals 14 residues. V gave up 0 bases and J gave up 2 bases, with 8 bases separating them. Germline CDR1 reads SGHRS; CDR2 reads YFSETQ. CDR3 nucleotides: TGCGCCAGCAGCTTGGGGGACGTGCAAGAGACCCAGTACTTC. It is translated as CASSLGDVQETQYF.

The chain employs TRBV27 and TRBJ2-7; 7 bases match TRBD1. This CDR3 comprises 15 residues. V shed 2 bases and J 2 bases; nucleotides not matched to a gene: 6. Per germline, CDR1 MNHEY and CDR2 SMNVEV (reference sequence). The CDR3 DNA sequence: TGTGCCAGCAGTTTAAAGGGGGCGAGGGCCTACGAGCAGTACTTC. Amino acids: CASSLKGARAYEQYF.

The table lists this clone with a count of one. The chain uses TRBV30 and TRBJ1-6; the D is unclear. V was clipped by 5 bases and J by 7 bases, with 15 bases between them. Looked up from germline, CDR1 is GTSNPN and CDR2 is SVGIG (reference sequence). The CDR3 consists of 14 residues. CDR3: CAWDGVLSNSPLHF. Here the CDR3 DNA reads TGTGCCTGGGACGGGGTCCTATCCAATTCACCCCTCCACTTT. The whole variable domain, filled in from reference TRBV30 and TRBJ1-6, reads SQTIHQWPATLVQPVGSPLSLECTVEGTSNPNLYWYRQAAGRGLQLLFYSVGIGQISSEVPQNLSASRPQDRQFILSSKKLLLSDSGFYLCAWDGVLSNSPLHFGNGTRLTVT.

The chain links TRBV27 to TRBJ2-3, with D unresolved. There are 15 residues in the CDR3. Germline assignment: CDR1 MNHEY and CDR2 SMNVEV (reference sequence). Trimming pared 2 bases from V and 0 bases from J, leaving 9 bases between. The CDR3 sequence: CASSLKRPSTDTQYF. DNA of the CDR3: TGTGCCAGCAGTTTAAAGCGCCCTAGCACAGATACGCAGTATTTT.

The table lists this clone with a count of one. The gene calls are TRBV10-3 and TRBJ1-1, with a tentative D call TRBD1 (5 bases). Germline assignment: CDR1 ENHRY and CDR2 SYGVKD. This CDR3 spans 15 amino acids. V was pared by 0 bases and J by 2 bases, with 10 bases between. The CDR3 loop is CAISESYWDNTEAFF. CDR3 DNA sequence: TGTGCCATCAGTGAGTCGTATTGGGACAACACTGAAGCTTTCTTT.

This chain uses TRBV18 with TRBJ1-4; TRBD1 matches 7 bases. The germline V gene has CDR1 KGHSH and CDR2 LQKENI. The V and J ends lost 3 bases and 8 bases, in that order; junction bases with no gene match: 3. This CDR3 has 13 residues. The CDR3 nucleotides are TGTGCCAGCTCACCTCAGACAGGGGAAAAACTGTTTTTT. Protein sequence: CASSPQTGEKLFF.

The V call is TRBV18, the J call TRBJ2-1, with TRBD2 identical over 10 bases. With 5 bases clipped from V and 4 bases from J, the junction kept 5 bases outside the gene matches. The CDR3 loop spans 15 amino acids. Germline-derived CDR1 and CDR2 are KGHSH and LQKENI. The CDR3 DNA sequence: TGTGCCAGCTCAATCCTAGCGGGAGCATACAATGAGCAGTTCTTC. Amino acids: CASSILAGAYNEQFF.

The chain joins TRBV10-1 to TRBJ2-2; TRBD2 might be the D (5 bases). Germline V gene data show CDR1 as WNHNN and CDR2 as SYGVQD (reference sequence). The CDR3 consists of 19 residues. V shed 1 base and J shed 5 bases, with 23 bases lying between them. In DNA, the CDR3 is TGCGCCAGCAGTGAGTACCATCCAAGCCTAGAGGGAACAACCGGGGAGCTGTTTTTT. Its protein product is CASSEYHPSLEGTTGELFF.

This clone was picked up a small number of times. This chain connects TRBV7-8 to TRBJ2-7; D might be TRBD1 (6 bases). The CDR3 runs 13 residues. The V end was cut by 4 bases, the J end by 1 base, with 8 bases between. Germline CDR1 reads SGHVS; CDR2 reads FQNEAQ. CDR3 coding DNA: TGTGCCAGCAGCTCACAGGGTTCCTACGAGCAGTACTTC. Translation gives CASSSQGSYEQYF.

The chain uses TRBV7-2 and TRBJ2-4; D is unresolved. Trimming took 1 base from V and 3 from J, leaving 13 bases between them. Looked up from germline, CDR1 is SGHTA and CDR2 is FQGNSA. This CDR3 spans 16 amino acids. The CDR3 sequence: CASSLDEVPGKNIQYF. Written as DNA, the CDR3 is TGTGCCAGCAGCTTAGACGAAGTCCCGGGCAAAAACATTCAGTACTTC. Complete variable domain (other parts from reference TRBV7-2 and TRBJ2-4): GAGVSQSPSNKVTEKGKDVELRCDPISGHTALYWYRQSLGQGLEFLIYFQGNSAPDKSGLPSDRFSAERTGGSVSTLTIQRTQQEDSAVYLCASSLDEVPGKNIQYFGAGTRLSVL.

Comments on this clone: This CDR3 is also generated by other DNA sequences in the sample. The chain recombines TRBV18 with TRBJ1-1, with D hard to call. Germline V lookup: CDR1 KGHSH, CDR2 LQKENI. V was pared by 3 bases and J by 4 bases, with 12 bases between. The CDR3 runs to 14 residues. CDR3 amino acids: CASSPGGSGTEAFF. The CDR3 DNA reads as TGTGCCAGCTCACCGGGAGGGAGTGGCACTGAAGCTTTCTTT.

The J gene is TRBJ1-4, the V gene TRBV30; D is unresolved. The CDR3 length is 12 residues. Trimming left V 5 bases short and J 7 bases short, with 11 bases between. Germline V gene data show CDR1 as GTSNPN and CDR2 as SVGIG (reference sequence). This CDR3 is CAWERTGEKLFF. In nucleotides, the CDR3 is TGTGCCTGGGAGAGGACGGGTGAAAAACTGTTTTTT.

This clone showed up just once. The chain couples TRBV4-3 to TRBJ1-1; D remains unclear. The ends were cut back, 1 base at V and 8 bases at J, with 17 bases in the middle. The length of the CDR3 is 15 residues. Germline CDR1 and CDR2: LGHNA and YSLEER. The CDR3 region is CASSQGARRGSEAFF. The CDR3 coding sequence is TGCGCCAGCAGCCAAGGAGCACGGCGGGGATCCGAAGCTTTCTTT.

The chain uses TRBV6-5 and TRBJ2-7, with D uncertain. The V end was cut by 2 bases, the J end by 0 bases, with 11 bases between. The germline V gene has CDR1 MNHEY and CDR2 SVGAGI. The CDR3 is 15 amino acids. Here the CDR3 reads CASSYRPMGSYEQYF. The CDR3 region has the DNA TGTGCCAGCAGTTACCGCCCCATGGGCTCCTACGAGCAGTACTTC.

CDR3 in amino acids: CASSLTQNTEAFF. CDR3 nucleotide sequence: TGTGCCAGCAGCCTTACACAGAACACTGAAGCTTTCTTT. The V gene is TRBV6-5, the J gene TRBJ1-1, with D unclear. From germline, CDR1 is MNHEY and CDR2 SVGAGI. This CDR3 is built from 13 residues. V shed 6 bases and J shed 1 base, with 9 bases lying between them.

The CDR3 DNA sequence: TGTGCCAGCAGCCCCGGGAGGGCGAGCCGGGGGGAGACCCAGTACTTC. Translating gives CASSPGRASRGETQYF. The chain employs TRBV7-8 and TRBJ2-5, with 8 bases that match TRBD2. The CDR3 is 16 amino acids. Per germline, CDR1 SGHVS and CDR2 FQNEAQ. V gave up 5 bases and J gave up 5 bases; unmatched junction bases: 13.

This rearrangement joins TRBV7-2 to TRBJ2-5; D perhaps matches TRBD2 (6 bases). V dropped 2 bases and J dropped 4 bases, with 14 bases sitting between them. CDR3 size: 15 residues. Per germline, CDR1 SGHTA and CDR2 FQGNSA. CDR3 DNA: TGTGCCAGCAGCTTACAGGACTATAGTCGAGAGACCCAGTACTTC. Translating gives CASSLQDYSRETQYF.

The chain combines TRBV6-5 with TRBJ1-6; D is undetermined. The CDR3 covers 12 residues. V lost 3 bases to trimming and J lost 8 bases, with 5 bases between them. Germline V gene lookup returns CDR1 MNHEY and CDR2 SVGAGI. The DNA for the CDR3 is TGTGCCAGCAGTTATGGTCATTCACCCCTCCACTTT. This gives the protein CASSYGHSPLHF.

The rearrangement links TRBV6-1 to TRBJ1-2; D is undetermined. Germline V gene data show CDR1 as MNHNS and CDR2 as SASEGT. V was clipped by 1 base and J by 10 bases, with 16 bases between them. This CDR3 spans 14 amino acids. Here the CDR3 DNA reads TGTGCCAGCAGTGAAGGCGAGGGCCGGGATGACTACACCTTC. It is translated as CASSEGEGRDDYTF.

This clone was detected once. The chain carries TRBV5-4 and TRBJ2-5; TRBD2 agrees at 7 bases. The V and J ends lost 3 bases and 3 bases, in that order; junction bases with no gene match: 5. The CDR3 spans 14 residues. The V gene's germline CDR1 is SGHNT and CDR2 YYREEE (reference sequence). The CDR3 nucleotides read TGTGCCAGCAGCTCTTCCCGGGGGGAAGAGACCCAGTACTTC. This codes for CASSSSRGEETQYF. Full variable domain (missing parts from reference TRBV5-4 and TRBJ2-5): ETGVTQSPTHLIKTRGQQVTLRCSSQSGHNTVSWYQQALGQGPQFIFQYYREEENGRGNFPPRFSGLQFPNYSSELNVNALELDDSALYLCASSSSRGEETQYFGPGTRLLVL.

The chain employs TRBV19 and TRBJ1-5; the match to TRBD1 covers 10 bases. With 3 bases clipped from V and 5 bases from J, the junction kept 4 bases outside the gene matches. This CDR3 is 15 amino acids long. Germline V gives CDR1 LNHDA, CDR2 SQIVND (reference sequence). Written as DNA, the CDR3 is TGTGCCAGTAGTATCGGGACAGGGGTTTATCAGCCCCAGCATTTT. It codes for CASSIGTGVYQPQHF.

V is TRBV5-1 and J is TRBJ2-3; 8 bases are a match to TRBD2. J lost 0 bases, V lost 6 bases, and 3 bases had no gene match. The germline V gene has CDR1 SGHRS and CDR2 YFSETQ. This CDR3 is 14 amino acids long. The CDR3 nucleotides are TGCGCCAGCACAACTAGCGGTAGCACAGATACGCAGTATTTT. Its protein is CASTTSGSTDTQYF.

The CDR3 sequence is CASSPYTSGRTNQETQYF. CDR3 DNA sequence: TGTGCCAGCAGCCCTTACACGAGCGGGAGGACCAACCAAGAGACCCAGTACTTC. The chain recombines TRBV4-2 with TRBJ2-5; 9 bases line up with TRBD2. The CDR3 runs to 18 residues. Per the germline V gene, CDR1 is LGHNA and CDR2 is YNFKEQ. Trimming cost V 4 bases and J 0 bases; bases outside gene matches: 12.

The gene calls are TRBV5-6 and TRBJ1-4; D perhaps matches TRBD1 (5 bases). Trimming cost V 4 bases and J 8 bases, with 9 bases left between them. This CDR3 has 12 residues. Germline V gene data show CDR1 as SGHDT and CDR2 as YYEEEE. This CDR3 is CASSGDSEKLFF. DNA for the CDR3: TGTGCCAGCAGCGGCGACAGCGAAAAACTGTTTTTT. Filled out from reference TRBV5-6 and TRBJ1-4, the complete variable domain reads DAGVTQSPTHLIKTRGQQVTLRCSPKSGHDTVSWYQQALGQGPQFIFQYYEEEERQRGNFPDRFSGHQFPNYSSELNVNALLLGDSALYLCASSGDSEKLFFGSGTQLSVL.

In this sample, this clone turned up a few times. This sequence joins TRBV29-1 and TRBJ2-7; maybe TRBD1 (6 bases). V dropped 8 bases and J dropped 7 bases, with 21 bases sitting between them. In germline, CDR1 is SQVTM, CDR2 ANQGSEA. The CDR3 covers 13 residues. CDR3 region: CSSRFGSRGEQYF. CDR3 nucleotide sequence: TGCAGCTCCCGGTTTGGGTCAAGGGGGGAGCAGTACTTC.